This T cell receptor beta chain was observed in a study of cytomegalovirus exposure and HLA in healthy donors. Study-level findings and limits: TCR beta sequences numbering under 20,000 were associated with HLA alleles at 0.05 false discovery rate in a later analysis.

Primers included in the PCR were 60 Vbeta and 13 Jbeta primers. Generated by immunoSEQ multiplex PCR, the TCRdb table keeps only in-frame clones and is missing some. The sample holds 99,000 or so clones, over 65% seen once. The V gene's germline CDR1 is SGHTA and CDR2 FQGNSA. Trimming removed 0 bases at V and 4 bases at J, with 14 bases between. The CDR3 is 16 amino acids. Worth noting for this clone: The antigen remains unidentified.

Sequencing used PBMCs. V is TRBV7-2 and J is TRBJ2-3; a possible D gene is TRBD2 (6 bases). This receptor was identified in a middle-aged man in good health and CMV-seropositive. The CDR3 nucleotides read TGTGCCAGCAGCTTAGCGATCGGAGGAGGGGCAGATACGCAGTATTTT. Its translation is CASSLAIGGGADTQYF.